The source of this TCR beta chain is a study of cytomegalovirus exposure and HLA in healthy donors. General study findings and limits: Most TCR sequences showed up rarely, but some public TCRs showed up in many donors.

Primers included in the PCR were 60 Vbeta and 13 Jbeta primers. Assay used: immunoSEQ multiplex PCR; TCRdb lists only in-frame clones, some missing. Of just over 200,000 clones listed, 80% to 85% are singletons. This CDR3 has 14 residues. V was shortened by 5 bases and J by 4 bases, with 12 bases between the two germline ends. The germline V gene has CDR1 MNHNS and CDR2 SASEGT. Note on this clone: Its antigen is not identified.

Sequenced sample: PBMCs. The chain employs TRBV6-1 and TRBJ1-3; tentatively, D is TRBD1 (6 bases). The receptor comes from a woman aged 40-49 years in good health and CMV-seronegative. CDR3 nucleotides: TGTGCCAGCAGTATTTCAGGGGTCGGAAACACCATATATTTT. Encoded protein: CASSISGVGNTIYF.